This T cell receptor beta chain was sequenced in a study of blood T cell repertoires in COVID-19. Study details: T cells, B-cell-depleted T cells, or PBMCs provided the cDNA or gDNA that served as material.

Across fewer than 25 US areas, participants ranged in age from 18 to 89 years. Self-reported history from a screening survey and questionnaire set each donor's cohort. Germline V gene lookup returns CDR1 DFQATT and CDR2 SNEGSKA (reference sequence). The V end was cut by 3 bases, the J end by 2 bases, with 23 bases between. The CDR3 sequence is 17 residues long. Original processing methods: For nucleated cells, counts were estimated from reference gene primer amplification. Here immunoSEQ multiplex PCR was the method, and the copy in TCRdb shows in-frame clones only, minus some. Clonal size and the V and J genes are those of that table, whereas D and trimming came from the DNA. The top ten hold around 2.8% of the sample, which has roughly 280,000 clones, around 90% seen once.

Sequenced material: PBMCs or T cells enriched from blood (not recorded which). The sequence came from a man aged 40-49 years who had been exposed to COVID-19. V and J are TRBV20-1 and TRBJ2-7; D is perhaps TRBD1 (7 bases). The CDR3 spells CSASPIESRDRPYEQYF. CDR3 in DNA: TGCAGTGCTAGTCCCATTGAGTCGCGGGACAGACCCTACGAGCAGTACTTC.